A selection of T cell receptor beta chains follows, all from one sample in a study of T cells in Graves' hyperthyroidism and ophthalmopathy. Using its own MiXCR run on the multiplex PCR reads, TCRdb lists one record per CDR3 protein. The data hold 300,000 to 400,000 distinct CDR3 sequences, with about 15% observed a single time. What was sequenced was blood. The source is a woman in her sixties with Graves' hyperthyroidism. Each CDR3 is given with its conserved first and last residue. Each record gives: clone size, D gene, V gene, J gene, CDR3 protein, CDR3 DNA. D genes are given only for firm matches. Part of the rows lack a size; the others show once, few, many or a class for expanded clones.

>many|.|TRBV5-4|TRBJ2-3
CASSPAEGGDTQYF
TGTGCCAGCAGCCCAGCGGAGGGGGGCGATACGCAGTATTTT
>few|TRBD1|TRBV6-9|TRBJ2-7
CASSYSDRDYEQYF
TGTGCCAGCAGTTATTCGGACAGGGACTACGAGCAGTACTTC
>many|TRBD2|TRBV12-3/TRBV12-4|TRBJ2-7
CASQKASGSYEQYF
TGTGCCAGTCAGAAGGCTAGCGGGAGTTACGAGCAGTACTTC
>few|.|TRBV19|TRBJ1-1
CASAARDPVNTEAFF
TGTGCCAGTGCCGCACGGGACCCGGTGAACACTGAAGCTTTCTTT
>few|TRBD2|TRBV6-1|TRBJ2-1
CASSTPPREGREQFF
TGTGCCAGCAGTACCCCCCCGCGGGAGGGCCGGGAGCAGTTCTTC
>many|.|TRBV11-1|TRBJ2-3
CASSPRDLIDTQYF
TGTGCCAGCAGCCCCCGGGACTTAATAGATACGCAGTATTTT
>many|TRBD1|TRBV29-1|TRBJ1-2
CSVTGAVGGGYTF
TGCAGCGTGACAGGGGCGGTCGGGGGTGGCTACACCTTC
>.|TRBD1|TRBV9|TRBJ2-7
CASSAKGQGAYEQYF
TGTGCCAGCAGCGCCAAGGGACAGGGGGCCTACGAGCAGTACTTC
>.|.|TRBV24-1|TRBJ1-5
CATQGSNQPQHF
TGTGCCACTCAGGGTAGCAATCAGCCCCAGCATTTT
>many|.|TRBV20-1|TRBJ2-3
CSARSRISTDTQYF
TGCAGTGCTAGGTCTCGGATTTCCACAGATACGCAGTATTTT
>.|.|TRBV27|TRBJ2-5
CASSFRGSGETQYF
TGTGCCAGCAGTTTTCGGGGTTCGGGAGAGACCCAGTACTTC
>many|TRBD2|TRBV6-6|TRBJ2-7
CASSYSAGGPREQYF
TGTGCCAGCAGTTACTCGGCGGGAGGGCCGAGGGAGCAGTACTTC
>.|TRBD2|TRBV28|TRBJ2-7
CASMGAGLGLAEGRYF
TGTGCCAGCATGGGTGCCGGATTGGGACTAGCGGAAGGCAGGTACTTC
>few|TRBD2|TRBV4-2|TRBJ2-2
CASSQVAGGAGELFF
TGTGCCAGCAGCCAAGTTGCGGGAGGGGCCGGGGAGCTGTTTTTT
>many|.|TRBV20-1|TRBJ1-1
CSARAQADTEAFF
TGCAGTGCTAGAGCGCAGGCGGACACTGAAGCTTTCTTT
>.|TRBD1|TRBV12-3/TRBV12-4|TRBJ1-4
CASRVGQGMKKLFF
TGTGCCAGCAGGGTGGGACAGGGGATGAAAAAACTGTTTTTT
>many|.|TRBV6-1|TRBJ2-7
CASRIRLAPYEQYF
TGTGCCAGCCGGATCCGTTTGGCCCCCTACGAGCAGTACTTC
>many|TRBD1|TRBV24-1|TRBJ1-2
CATSDETGVYGYTF
TGTGCCACCAGTGATGAGACAGGGGTCTATGGCTACACCTTC
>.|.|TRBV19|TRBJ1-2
CVSSPQGSVGYTF
TGTGTCAGTAGCCCCCAGGGGTCGGTTGGCTACACCTTC
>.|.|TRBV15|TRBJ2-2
CATSRVTLDNTGELFF
TGTGCCACCAGCAGAGTGACTCTTGATAACACCGGGGAGCTGTTTTTT
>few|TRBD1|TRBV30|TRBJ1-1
CAWSVGGAWTEAFF
TGTGCCTGGAGCGTAGGGGGCGCGTGGACTGAAGCTTTCTTT
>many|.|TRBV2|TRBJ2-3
CASSEGIVRTQYF
TGTGCCAGCAGTGAAGGAATTGTCCGGACGCAGTATTTT
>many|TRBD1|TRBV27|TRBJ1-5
CASSRAGGAWQPQHF
TGTGCCAGCAGCAGAGCAGGGGGCGCTTGGCAGCCCCAGCATTTT
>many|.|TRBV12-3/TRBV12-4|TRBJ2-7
CASSLRWGLEQYF
TGTGCCAGCAGCCTTAGGTGGGGGTTAGAGCAGTACTTC
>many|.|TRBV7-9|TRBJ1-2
CASRSSSPTRIYGYTF
TGTGCCAGCAGGTCCAGCTCCCCAACTAGAATTTATGGCTACACCTTC
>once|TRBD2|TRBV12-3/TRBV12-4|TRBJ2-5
CASKRPGPWEGTQYF
TGTGCCAGCAAGAGACCGGGACCCTGGGAGGGGACCCAGTACTTC
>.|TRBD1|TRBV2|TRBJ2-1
CASGEDRGSRGQFF
TGTGCCAGCGGCGAAGACAGGGGGAGCAGGGGACAGTTCTTC